This entry features one T cell receptor (beta chain) sequence. Antigen: not known. The sample has other DNA sequences that encode this CDR3 too. The source of the sample is a study of CD8+ T cells in alopecia areata. This sample's treatment: oral pan-JAK inhibitor, 5-10 mg twice daily. The CDR3 contains 14 residues. The V gene end was trimmed by 4 bases and the J gene end by 4 bases; junction bases not matched to a gene: 1. Germline V gene data show CDR1 as LGHNA and CDR2 as YNFKEQ. Study-level points and caveats: Uncertain still, given a single nonresponder, is whether baseline CD8+ expansion links to response.

Once RNA had been extracted, it was reverse transcribed into cDNA to act as the sequencing template. Using immunoSEQ multiplex PCR, the repertoire was profiled, and TCRdb retains in-frame clones only, with some absent. This sample has roughly 190,000 clones, with approximately 60% found just once. The receptor was derived from a human donor with alopecia areata. The material was CD4+ T cells sorted from blood, obtained at week 4, from a patient treated with tofacitinib. This chain joins TRBV4-2 and TRBJ2-1, with 10 bases that match TRBD2. This chain's CDR3 is CASSPLAGYNEQFF. In DNA form, the CDR3 reads TGTGCCAGCAGCCCACTAGCGGGGTACAATGAGCAGTTCTTC.